This TCR beta chain was sequenced during a study of T cells in Graves' hyperthyroidism and ophthalmopathy (dated by TCRdb to the late 2010s). Background for the entire study: Peripheral blood was sampled at the time of initial diagnosis, prior to any treatment. The 85 to 100 discovery patients were divided at random into training and test sets in a 7:3 ratio. Prospective prediction of ophthalmopathy was tested in an independent validation cohort of approximately 19 hyperthyroidism patients and 17 patients who later progressed to ophthalmopathy. TCR Vbeta CDR3 sequencing of 120 to 150 peripheral blood samples (about 45 ophthalmopathy, 75 or so hyperthyroidism and roughly 17 progressor patients) is reported in the paper. To identify distinguishing TCR V-J signatures, a discovery cohort of around 100 patients was used, comprising 40 to 45 with Graves' ophthalmopathy and around 60 with stable Graves' hyperthyroidism. The study also compared thyroid tissue and blood T-cell repertoires from five or six Graves' hyperthyroidism patients. After blood sampling, hyperthyroidism patients were treated with methimazole at a starting dose of 30 mg daily, and ophthalmopathy patients were treated with high-dose intravenous methylprednisolone.

The paper's findings and limits, for the study overall: A model built on a 13 V-J signature distinguished ophthalmopathy from stable hyperthyroidism, reaching 85% to 90% sensitivity and around 81% specificity in cross-validation and 80%/75% in testing. In validation, the model predicted progression to ophthalmopathy a median of about 6.5 months before onset, with approximately 68% sensitivity and around 76% specificity. Sample size was not statistically predetermined, and investigators were not blinded to group allocation. Most expanded thyroid clonotypes (frequency above 0.001) were also found in blood, which suggests that blood repertoires may mirror thyroid immune responses.

Amplification of TCR beta CDR3 regions was carried out from RNA transcripts. For the first round of RT-PCR on the TCR CDR3, the HTBI primer set was used together with the Qiagen OneStep RT-PCR kit. Libraries were constructed in a second round of multiplex PCR, after which size selection and purification were performed. Libraries were sequenced paired-end with 100 bp reads on an Illumina HiSeq2000. In the paper's pipeline: SOAPnuke was used to process the raw data, throwing out any read that contained adapters or uncalled bases, had a mean Phred below 15, or lacked an exact constant-primer or identifier match. High-quality paired reads were merged using COPE v1.2.5, and each unique nucleotide sequence was defined as a clonotype. MiTCR v1.1 was used to align the clonotypes against IMGT TRBV, TRBD and TRBJ reference segments. Analysis was restricted to V-J combinations with a frequency above 0.0001, which covered just over 98% of repertoires. A TCS score was defined as the ratio of F50 (clonal expansion) to E x V (chaos), with BLOSUM62-based TCRdist applied between CDR3 peptides within each V-J. Welch's t-statistics and random forest reduced roughly 500 V-J features to 10 to 15, which were used in a naive Bayes classifier (R e1071). TCRdb trimmed public reads at Q25 via fastp, called clones via MiXCR and kept in-frame beta chains. One record per CDR3 amino acid sequence lists the most common genes and DNA. TCRdb, rather than the study authors, made the V and J calls. Across this sample there are around 690,000 distinct CDR3 sequences, with around 20% seen only once. The top ten constitute roughly a third of the sample.

Points on this clonotype: There is no known antigen for this receptor. Per-nucleotide qualities are absent, and no much larger clonotype sits a single base away.

The germline V gene (reference sequence) gives CDR1 as LNHDA and CDR2 as SQIVND. The V and J ends are trimmed by 7 bases and 3 bases, leaving 16 bases between them. The CDR3 contains 15 residues, cysteine and phenylalanine counted. The CDR3 DNA has 45 bases and is translated from base 1. Ophthalmopathy patients had moderately to severely active disease, Clinical Activity Score of at least 3, NOSPECS grade of at least 4, and duration under 3 months. Exclusion was applied to patients with uncontrolled infections, other autoimmune diseases, pregnancy or lactation. Diagnoses were based on clinical symptoms, serum thyroxine and TRAb, thyroid ultrasound and orbital computed tomography. PBMCs were isolated from more than 9 ml of fresh peripheral blood by Ficoll-Paque density gradient centrifugation. Total RNA was extracted using Trizol reagent, and RNA quality was assessed on an Agilent 2100 Bioanalyzer.

This TCR came from a young man with Graves' ophthalmopathy. In this chain, TRBV19 is recombined with TRBJ1-3; possibly the D gene is TRBD1, per 5 matching bases. The sample taken for sequencing was blood. The CDR3 protein sequence reads: CASIPRGTVGNTIYF. The DNA is as follows: TGTGCCAGTATCCCTCGGGGGACGGTTGGAAACACCATATATTTT.